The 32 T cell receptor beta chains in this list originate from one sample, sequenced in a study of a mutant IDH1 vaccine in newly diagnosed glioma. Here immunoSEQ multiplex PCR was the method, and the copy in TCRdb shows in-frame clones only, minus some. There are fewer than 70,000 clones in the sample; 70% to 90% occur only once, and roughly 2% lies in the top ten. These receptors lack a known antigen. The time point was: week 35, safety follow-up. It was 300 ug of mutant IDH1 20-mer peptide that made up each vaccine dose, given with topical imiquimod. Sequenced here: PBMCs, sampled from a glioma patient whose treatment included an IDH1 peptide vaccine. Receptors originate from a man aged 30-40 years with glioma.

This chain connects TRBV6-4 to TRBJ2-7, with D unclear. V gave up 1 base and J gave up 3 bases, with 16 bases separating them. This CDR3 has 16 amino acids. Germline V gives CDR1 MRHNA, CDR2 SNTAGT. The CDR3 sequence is CASSDLTVGSFYEQYF. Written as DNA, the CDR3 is TGTGCCAGCAGTGACTTAACCGTGGGCAGTTTCTACGAGCAGTACTTC.

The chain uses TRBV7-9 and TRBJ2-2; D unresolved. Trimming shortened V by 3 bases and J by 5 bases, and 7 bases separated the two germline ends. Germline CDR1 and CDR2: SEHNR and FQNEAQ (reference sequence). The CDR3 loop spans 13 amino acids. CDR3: CASSFFGTGELFF. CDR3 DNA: TGTGCCAGCAGCTTTTTCGGGACCGGGGAGCTGTTTTTT.

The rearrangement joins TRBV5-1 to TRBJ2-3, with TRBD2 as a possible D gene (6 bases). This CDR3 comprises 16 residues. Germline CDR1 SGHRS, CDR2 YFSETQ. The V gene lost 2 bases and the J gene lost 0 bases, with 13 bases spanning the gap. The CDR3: CASSFGGLTSTDTQYF. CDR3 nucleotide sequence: TGCGCCAGCAGCTTTGGCGGACTAACTAGCACAGATACGCAGTATTTT. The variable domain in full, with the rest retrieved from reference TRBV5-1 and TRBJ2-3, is KAGVTQTPRYLIKTRGQQVTLSCSPISGHRSVSWYQQTPGQGLQFLFEYFSETQRNKGNFPGRFSGRQFSNSRSEMNVSTLELGDSALYLCASSFGGLTSTDTQYFGPGTRLTVL.

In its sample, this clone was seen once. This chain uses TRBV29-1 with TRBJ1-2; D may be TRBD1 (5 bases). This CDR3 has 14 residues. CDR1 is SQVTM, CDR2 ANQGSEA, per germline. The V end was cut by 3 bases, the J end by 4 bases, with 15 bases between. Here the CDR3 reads CSVDPRQGPYGYTF. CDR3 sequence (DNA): TGCAGCGTTGACCCTCGGCAGGGCCCCTATGGCTACACCTTC.

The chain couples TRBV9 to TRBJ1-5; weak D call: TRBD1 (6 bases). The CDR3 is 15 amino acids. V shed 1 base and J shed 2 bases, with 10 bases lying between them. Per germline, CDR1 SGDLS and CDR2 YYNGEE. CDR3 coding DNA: TGTGCCAGCAGCGTATCGGGGGGCGGCAATCAGCCCCAGCATTTT. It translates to CASSVSGGGNQPQHF.

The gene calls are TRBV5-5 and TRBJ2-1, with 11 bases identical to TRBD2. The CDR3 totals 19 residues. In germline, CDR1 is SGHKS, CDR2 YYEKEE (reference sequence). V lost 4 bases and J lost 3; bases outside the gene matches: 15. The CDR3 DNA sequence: TGTGCCAGCAGCCTGCGGTACTTTAGCGGGGGGGCCGACTACAATGAGCAGTTCTTC. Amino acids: CASSLRYFSGGADYNEQFF. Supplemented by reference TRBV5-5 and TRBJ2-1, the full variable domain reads DAGVTQSPTHLIKTRGQQVTLRCSPISGHKSVSWYQQVLGQGPQFIFQYYEKEERGRGNFPDRFSARQFPNYSSELNVNALLLGDSALYLCASSLRYFSGGADYNEQFFGPGTRLTVL.

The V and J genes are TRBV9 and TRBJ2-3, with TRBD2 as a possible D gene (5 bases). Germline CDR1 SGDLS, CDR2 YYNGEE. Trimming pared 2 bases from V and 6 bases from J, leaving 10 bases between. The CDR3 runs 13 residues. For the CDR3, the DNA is TGTGCCAGCAGCGTCGAACTAGAGGATACGCAGTATTTT. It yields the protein CASSVELEDTQYF.

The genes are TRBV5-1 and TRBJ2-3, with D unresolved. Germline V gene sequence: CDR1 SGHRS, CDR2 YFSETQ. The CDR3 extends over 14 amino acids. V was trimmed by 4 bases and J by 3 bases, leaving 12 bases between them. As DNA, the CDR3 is TGCGCCAGCAGCCCCGTGGATCGAACAGATACGCAGTATTTT. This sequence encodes CASSPVDRTDTQYF.

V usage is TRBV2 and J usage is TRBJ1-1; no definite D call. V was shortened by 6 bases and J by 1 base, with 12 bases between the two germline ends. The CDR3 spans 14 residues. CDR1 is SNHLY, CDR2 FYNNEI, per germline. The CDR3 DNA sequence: TGTGCCAGCAGAGTCAGGCACGGGAACACTGAAGCTTTCTTT. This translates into CASRVRHGNTEAFF.

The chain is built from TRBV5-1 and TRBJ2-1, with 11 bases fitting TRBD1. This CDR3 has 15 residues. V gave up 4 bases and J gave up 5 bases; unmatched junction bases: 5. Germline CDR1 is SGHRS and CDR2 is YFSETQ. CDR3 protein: CASSPGQGVNNEQFF. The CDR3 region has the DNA TGCGCCAGCAGCCCGGGACAGGGGGTTAACAATGAGCAGTTCTTC. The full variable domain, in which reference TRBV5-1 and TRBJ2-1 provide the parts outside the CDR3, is KAGVTQTPRYLIKTRGQQVTLSCSPISGHRSVSWYQQTPGQGLQFLFEYFSETQRNKGNFPGRFSGRQFSNSRSEMNVSTLELGDSALYLCASSPGQGVNNEQFFGPGTRLTVL.

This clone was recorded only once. CDR3 region: CASSPPRREPLGEQYF. The CDR3 DNA is TGTGCCAGCAGCCCCCCCCGCAGGGAACCCCTGGGGGAGCAGTACTTC. J is TRBJ2-7 and V is TRBV2; possibly TRBD1 for D (5 bases). The V and J ends lost 6 bases and 7 bases respectively, with 25 bases between them. The CDR3 covers 16 residues. Germline-derived CDR1 and CDR2 are SNHLY and FYNNEI.

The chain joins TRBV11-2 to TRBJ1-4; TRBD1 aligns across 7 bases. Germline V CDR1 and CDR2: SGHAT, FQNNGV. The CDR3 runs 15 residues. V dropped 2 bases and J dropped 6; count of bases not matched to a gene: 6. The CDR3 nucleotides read TGTGCCAGCAGCTTAATCAGGGGGGGAGATGAAAAACTGTTTTTT. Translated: CASSLIRGGDEKLFF.

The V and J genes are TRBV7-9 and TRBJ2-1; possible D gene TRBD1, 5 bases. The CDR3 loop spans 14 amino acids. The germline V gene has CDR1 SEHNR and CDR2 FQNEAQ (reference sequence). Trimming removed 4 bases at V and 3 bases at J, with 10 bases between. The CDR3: CASSYETDYNEQFF. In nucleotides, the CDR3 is TGTGCCAGCAGCTATGAGACAGACTACAATGAGCAGTTCTTC.

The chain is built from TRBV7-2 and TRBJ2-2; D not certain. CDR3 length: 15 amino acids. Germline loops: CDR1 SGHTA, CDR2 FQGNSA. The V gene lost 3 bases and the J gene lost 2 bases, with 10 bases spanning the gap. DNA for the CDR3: TGTGCCAGCAGCTTGGGCAGCATTAACACCGGGGAGCTGTTTTTT. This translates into CASSLGSINTGELFF.

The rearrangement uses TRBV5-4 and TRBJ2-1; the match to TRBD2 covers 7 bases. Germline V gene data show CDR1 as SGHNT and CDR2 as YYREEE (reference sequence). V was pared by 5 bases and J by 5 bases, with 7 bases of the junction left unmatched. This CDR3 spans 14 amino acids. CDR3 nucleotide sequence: TGTGCCAGCAGTACCCAGCGGGGACACAATGAGCAGTTCTTC. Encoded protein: CASSTQRGHNEQFF.

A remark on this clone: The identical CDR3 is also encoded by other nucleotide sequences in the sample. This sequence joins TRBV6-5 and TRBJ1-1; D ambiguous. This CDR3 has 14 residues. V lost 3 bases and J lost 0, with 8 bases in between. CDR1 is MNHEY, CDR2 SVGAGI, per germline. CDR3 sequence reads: CASSYEGLNTEAFF. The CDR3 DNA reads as TGTGCCAGCAGTTATGAAGGGTTGAACACTGAAGCTTTCTTT.

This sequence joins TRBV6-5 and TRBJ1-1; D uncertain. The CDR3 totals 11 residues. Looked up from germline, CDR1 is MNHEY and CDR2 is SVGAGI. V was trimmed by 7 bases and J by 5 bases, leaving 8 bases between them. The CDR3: CASITRTEAFF. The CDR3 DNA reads TGTGCCAGCATCACGAGGACTGAAGCTTTCTTT.

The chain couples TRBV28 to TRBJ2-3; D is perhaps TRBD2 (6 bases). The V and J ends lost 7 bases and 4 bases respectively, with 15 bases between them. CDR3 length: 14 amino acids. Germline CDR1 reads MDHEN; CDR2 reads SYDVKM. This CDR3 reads CASNMAGNSDTQYF. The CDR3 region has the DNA TGTGCCAGCAACATGGCGGGAAACTCAGATACGCAGTATTTT.

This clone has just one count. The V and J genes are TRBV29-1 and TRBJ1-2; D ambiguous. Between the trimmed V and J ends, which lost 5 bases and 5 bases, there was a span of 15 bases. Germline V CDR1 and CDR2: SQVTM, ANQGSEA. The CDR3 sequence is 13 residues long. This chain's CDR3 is CSVMVEIVYGYTF. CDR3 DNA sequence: TGCAGCGTTATGGTGGAGATTGTGTATGGCTACACCTTC.

CDR3 amino acids: CASNWGNTEAFF. CDR3 nucleotides: TGTGCCAGCAATTGGGGGAACACTGAAGCTTTCTTT. The chain recombines TRBV5-8 with TRBJ1-1, with unresolved D. In germline, CDR1 is SGHTS, CDR2 YDEGEE. The CDR3 is 12 amino acids. Between the trimmed V and J ends, which lost 6 bases and 1 base, there was a span of 7 bases.

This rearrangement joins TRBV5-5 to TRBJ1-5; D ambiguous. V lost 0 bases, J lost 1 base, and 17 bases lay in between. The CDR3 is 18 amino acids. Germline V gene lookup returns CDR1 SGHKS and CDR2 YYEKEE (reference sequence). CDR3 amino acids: CASSLVDPNQRSNQPQHF. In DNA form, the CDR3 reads TGTGCCAGCAGCTTGGTGGACCCCAACCAGCGCAGCAATCAGCCCCAGCATTTT. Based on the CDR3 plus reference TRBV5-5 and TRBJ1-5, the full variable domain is DAGVTQSPTHLIKTRGQQVTLRCSPISGHKSVSWYQQVLGQGPQFIFQYYEKEERGRGNFPDRFSARQFPNYSSELNVNALLLGDSALYLCASSLVDPNQRSNQPQHFGDGTRLSIL.

The CDR3 DNA follows: TGCAGTGCTTTGGCTAACTACGAGCAGTACTTC. Translation gives CSALANYEQYF. The genes are TRBV20-1 and TRBJ2-7, with D uncertain. This CDR3 region has 11 residues. Looked up from germline, CDR1 is DFQATT and CDR2 is SNEGSKA (reference sequence). Trimming took off 5 bases at V and 3 bases at J, with 8 bases between the two ends.

The DNA of the CDR3 is TGTGCCAGCAGCTTGTATCGACAGGGGAACACCGGGGAGCTGTTTTTT. It encodes CASSLYRQGNTGELFF. V usage is TRBV5-4 and J usage is TRBJ2-2, with 7 bases fitting TRBD1. The CDR3 length is 16 residues. The germline V gene encodes CDR1 SGHNT and CDR2 YYREEE (reference sequence). V trimming: 1 base; J trimming: 1 base; junction bases outside the gene matches: 4.

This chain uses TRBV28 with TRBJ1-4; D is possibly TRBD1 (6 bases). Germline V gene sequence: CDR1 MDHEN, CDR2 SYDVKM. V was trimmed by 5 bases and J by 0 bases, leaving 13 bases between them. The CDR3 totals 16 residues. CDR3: CASSTGTPSTNEKLFF. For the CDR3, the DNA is TGTGCCAGCAGTACAGGGACTCCATCAACTAATGAAAAACTGTTTTTT.

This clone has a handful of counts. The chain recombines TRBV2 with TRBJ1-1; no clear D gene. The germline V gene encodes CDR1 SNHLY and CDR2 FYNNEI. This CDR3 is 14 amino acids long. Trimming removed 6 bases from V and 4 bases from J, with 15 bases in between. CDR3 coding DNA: TGTGCCAGCAGGACACGACTCGAGGGCACTGAAGCTTTCTTT. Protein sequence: CASRTRLEGTEAFF. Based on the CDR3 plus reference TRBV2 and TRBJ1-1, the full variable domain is EPEVTQTPSHQVTQMGQEVILRCVPISNHLYFYWYRQILGQKVEFLVSFYNNEISEKSEIFDDQFSVERPDGSNFTLKIRSTKLEDSAMYFCASRTRLEGTEAFFGQGTRLTVV.

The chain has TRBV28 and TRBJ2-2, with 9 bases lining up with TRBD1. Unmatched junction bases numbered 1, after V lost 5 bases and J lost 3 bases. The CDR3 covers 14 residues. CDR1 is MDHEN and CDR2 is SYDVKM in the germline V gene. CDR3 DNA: TGTGCCAGCAGTACAGGGGGCCACACCGGGGAGCTGTTTTTT. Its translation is CASSTGGHTGELFF.

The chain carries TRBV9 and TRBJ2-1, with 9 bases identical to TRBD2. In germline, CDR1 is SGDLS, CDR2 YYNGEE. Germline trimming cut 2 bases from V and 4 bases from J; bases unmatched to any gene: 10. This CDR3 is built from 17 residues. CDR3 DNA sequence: TGTGCCAGCAGCGTTCTTGAGCGGGGGGACGGATACAATGAGCAGTTCTTC. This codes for CASSVLERGDGYNEQFF. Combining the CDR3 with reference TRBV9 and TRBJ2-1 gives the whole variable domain DSGVTQTPKHLITATGQRVTLRCSPRSGDLSVYWYQQSLDQGLQFLIQYYNGEERAKGNILERFSAQQFPDLHSELNLSSLELGDSALYFCASSVLERGDGYNEQFFGPGTRLTVL.

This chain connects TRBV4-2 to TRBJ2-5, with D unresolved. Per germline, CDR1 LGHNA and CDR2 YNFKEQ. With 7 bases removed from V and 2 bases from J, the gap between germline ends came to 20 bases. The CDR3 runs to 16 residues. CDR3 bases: TGTGCCAGCACCAACCTAGGACGGCGAGATCAAGAGACCCAGTACTTC. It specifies CASTNLGRRDQETQYF.

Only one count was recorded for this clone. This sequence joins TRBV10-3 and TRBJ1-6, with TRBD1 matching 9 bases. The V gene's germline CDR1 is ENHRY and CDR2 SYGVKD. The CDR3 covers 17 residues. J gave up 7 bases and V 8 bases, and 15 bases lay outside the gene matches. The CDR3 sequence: CAISGGGQGLWNSPLHF. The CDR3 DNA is TGTGCCATCTCCGGGGGGGGACAGGGTCTGTGGAATTCACCCCTCCACTTT.

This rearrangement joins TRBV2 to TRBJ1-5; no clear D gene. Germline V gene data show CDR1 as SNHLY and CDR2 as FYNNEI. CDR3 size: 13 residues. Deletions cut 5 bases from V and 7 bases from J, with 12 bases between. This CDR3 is CASSPPNSQPQHF. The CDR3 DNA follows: TGTGCCAGCAGTCCTCCGAATAGCCAGCCCCAGCATTTT.

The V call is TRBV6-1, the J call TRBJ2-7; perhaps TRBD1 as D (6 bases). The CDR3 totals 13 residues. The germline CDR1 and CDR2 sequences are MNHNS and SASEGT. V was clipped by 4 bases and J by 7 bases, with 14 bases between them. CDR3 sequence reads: CASSVGSRGEQYF. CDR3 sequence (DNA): TGTGCCAGCAGTGTCGGTAGCAGGGGAGAGCAGTACTTC.

Here the CDR3 DNA reads TGTGCCAGCAGCCCCCGTAGGGCGGAGTACAATGAGCAGTTCTTC. Amino acids: CASSPRRAEYNEQFF. The rearrangement links TRBV7-2 to TRBJ2-1; D gene ambiguous. Trimming shortened V by 5 bases and J by 4 bases, and 15 bases separated the two germline ends. The CDR3 sequence is 15 residues long. Germline V gives CDR1 SGHTA, CDR2 FQGNSA.